The 14 T cell receptor beta chains presented below share a single source sample, sequenced in a study of cytomegalovirus exposure and HLA in healthy donors. Repertoires were generated with immunoSEQ multiplex PCR, while TCRdb's copy carries only in-frame clones and drops some. Of some 130,000 clones listed, roughly nine tenths were seen once; the top ten hold over 1%. The sequenced sample consisted of PBMCs. The receptors were sampled from a woman between 18 and 30 years old in good health and CMV-seronegative.

The chain recombines TRBV19 with TRBJ1-2; 7 bases are a match to TRBD1. The CDR3 sequence is 15 residues long. The trim removed 4 bases at V and 4 bases at J, leaving 9 bases unmatched. The germline V gene has CDR1 LNHDA and CDR2 SQIVND (reference sequence). The CDR3 spells CASSTTTGTIYGYTF. CDR3 nucleotides: TGTGCCAGTAGTACGACGACAGGGACCATCTATGGCTACACCTTC.

V gene TRBV2 combines with J gene TRBJ1-1, with D unresolved. V was cut by 4 bases and J by 10 bases, with 7 bases left in between. This CDR3 is built from 10 residues. CDR1 is SNHLY, CDR2 FYNNEI, per germline. As DNA, the CDR3 is TGTGCCAGCAGTGGACAAGTAGCTTTCTTT. Translation gives CASSGQVAFF. Looking up the rest from reference TRBV2 and TRBJ1-1 gives the full variable domain: EPEVTQTPSHQVTQMGQEVILRCVPISNHLYFYWYRQILGQKVEFLVSFYNNEISEKSEIFDDQFSVERPDGSNFTLKIRSTKLEDSAMYFCASSGQVAFFGQGTRLTVV.

The table lists this clone with a few counts. The V gene is TRBV7-9, the J gene TRBJ1-1; no definite D call. Germline CDR1 reads SEHNR; CDR2 reads FQNEAQ (reference sequence). This CDR3 has 13 residues. V was cut by 2 bases and J by 5 bases, with 9 bases left in between. The CDR3 DNA follows: TGTGCCAGCAGCTTAAAACTTGAGACTGAAGCTTTCTTT. It codes for CASSLKLETEAFF. The full variable domain, rest sourced from reference TRBV7-9 and TRBJ1-1, is DTGVSQNPRHKITKRGQNVTFRCDPISEHNRLYWYRQTLGQGPEFLTYFQNEAQLEKSRLLSDRFSAERPKGSFSTLEIQRTEQGDSAMYLCASSLKLETEAFFGQGTRLTVV.

The chain combines TRBV4-1 with TRBJ2-7; TRBD1 matches at 8 bases. This CDR3 has 14 residues. V lost 3 bases and J lost 3; bases outside the gene matches: 4. CDR1 is MGHRA and CDR2 is YSYEKL in the germline V gene. As DNA, the CDR3 is TGCGCCAGCAGCCAGGGGACAGGATTCTACGAGCAGTACTTC. This codes for CASSQGTGFYEQYF.

This sequence joins TRBV9 and TRBJ2-7; TRBD2 matches at 8 bases. The CDR3 has 15 amino acids. J was trimmed by 5 bases and V by 4 bases; bases with no gene match: 11. Per germline, CDR1 SGDLS and CDR2 YYNGEE. The CDR3 DNA is TGTGCCAGCAGCAGAAGCGGGGGTTCCCGGGACGAGCAGTACTTC. Its translation: CASSRSGGSRDEQYF.

This rearrangement joins TRBV6-1 to TRBJ2-5; D perhaps matches TRBD2 (6 bases). Germline V lookup: CDR1 MNHNS, CDR2 SASEGT. The CDR3 is 13 amino acids. V was clipped by 5 bases and J by 3 bases, with 10 bases between them. The CDR3 DNA reads as TGTGCCAGCAGTCTGGGCGGGAAAGAGACCCAGTACTTC. Translated, it gives CASSLGGKETQYF.

V and J are TRBV5-5 and TRBJ2-7, with D unclear. V was shortened by 2 bases and J by 0 bases, with 9 bases between the two germline ends. Germline loops: CDR1 SGHKS, CDR2 YYEKEE (reference sequence). This CDR3 region has 14 residues. The CDR3 DNA is TGTGCCAGCAGCTTTAGTCCGGGCTCCTACGAGCAGTACTTC. Residues: CASSFSPGSYEQYF.

V and J are TRBV5-1 and TRBJ2-1, with 9 bases identical to TRBD2. Germline-derived CDR1 and CDR2 are SGHRS and YFSETQ. This CDR3 contains 16 residues. After removal of 0 bases from V and 4 bases from J, the junction contained 5 bases not matched to a gene. The CDR3 sequence: CASSLGSGGVYNEQFF. The DNA for the CDR3 is TGCGCCAGCAGCTTGGGTAGCGGGGGAGTATACAATGAGCAGTTCTTC.

The chain recombines TRBV29-1 with TRBJ2-1, with D perhaps matching TRBD1 (6 bases). Trimming cost V 7 bases and J 6 bases, with 22 bases left between them. CDR1 is SQVTM and CDR2 is ANQGSEA in the germline V gene. This CDR3 has 15 residues. The CDR3 region has the DNA TGCAGCGCCTACCTCCGGGACACGAAAATCAATGAGCAGTTCTTC. It encodes CSAYLRDTKINEQFF.

This chain links TRBV18 with TRBJ1-1; 8 bases are shared with TRBD1. The V gene end was trimmed by 3 bases and the J gene end by 0 bases; junction bases not matched to a gene: 3. The germline V gene has CDR1 KGHSH and CDR2 LQKENI. The CDR3 has 15 residues. This CDR3 reads CASSPQGAVNTEAFF. The CDR3 DNA reads TGTGCCAGCTCACCCCAGGGGGCTGTGAACACTGAAGCTTTCTTT.

V usage is TRBV5-1 and J usage is TRBJ2-3; tentative D call: TRBD2 (5 bases). The CDR3 totals 15 residues. The V end lost 2 bases, the J end lost 4 bases, and 14 bases lay between the germline ends. From germline, CDR1 is SGHRS and CDR2 YFSETQ. CDR3 in amino acids: CASSLSGRAPDTQYF. The CDR3 DNA reads TGCGCCAGCAGCTTATCGGGGAGAGCGCCAGATACGCAGTATTTT.

This clone was observed a single time. The rearrangement uses TRBV2 and TRBJ2-3, with TRBD1 identical over 8 bases. J gave up 2 bases and V 3 bases, and 7 bases lay outside the gene matches. The germline CDR1 and CDR2 sequences are SNHLY and FYNNEI. The CDR3 is 16 residues long. CDR3 DNA sequence: TGTGCCAGCAGTGATGCCGGGACAGGCCTCACAGATACGCAGTATTTT. Translation: CASSDAGTGLTDTQYF.

The gene calls are TRBV19 and TRBJ1-1; TRBD1 matches 7 bases. With V trimmed by 8 bases and J by 6 bases, 12 bases remained unmatched. Germline V gives CDR1 LNHDA, CDR2 SQIVND (reference sequence). The CDR3 is 14 residues long. This chain's CDR3 is CASLMGRGQAEAFF. Here the CDR3 DNA reads TGTGCCAGTTTGATGGGAAGGGGGCAGGCTGAAGCTTTCTTT.

This chain uses TRBV2 with TRBJ2-1, with 15 bases identical to TRBD2. The CDR3 has 12 residues. Germline CDR1 is SNHLY and CDR2 is FYNNEI. J was trimmed by 13 bases and V by 7 bases; bases with no gene match: 2. CDR3: CASKGLAGGQFF. DNA for the CDR3: TGTGCCAGCAAGGGACTAGCGGGGGGACAGTTCTTC. Full variable domain (rest looked up from reference TRBV2 and TRBJ2-1): EPEVTQTPSHQVTQMGQEVILRCVPISNHLYFYWYRQILGQKVEFLVSFYNNEISEKSEIFDDQFSVERPDGSNFTLKIRSTKLEDSAMYFCASKGLAGGQFFGPGTRLTVL.